The 30 T cell receptor beta chains presented below share a single source sample, sequenced in a study of cytomegalovirus exposure and HLA in healthy donors. The PCR contained 60 Vbeta and 13 Jbeta primers. TCRdb's table, derived via immunoSEQ multiplex PCR, lists solely in-frame clones and lacks some. The sample carries about 170,000 clones, 77% recorded once. The specimen was PBMCs. The origin of the receptors is a female donor in good health and CMV-seronegative.

The V and J genes are TRBV30 and TRBJ2-2, with TRBD2 as a possible D gene (5 bases). The CDR3 contains 16 residues. The ends were cut back, 2 bases at V and 4 bases at J, with 17 bases in the middle. Germline lookup yields CDR1 GTSNPN and CDR2 SVGIG (reference sequence). CDR3 DNA sequence: TGTGCCTGGAGTAGCGGAGTCCTACCGGGCACCGGGGAGCTGTTTTTT. Its protein product is CAWSSGVLPGTGELFF.

The chain links TRBV15 to TRBJ1-4, with 7 bases that match TRBD1. CDR1 and CDR2 from the germline V gene are LNHNV and YYDKDF (reference sequence). The V gene end was trimmed by 3 bases and the J gene end by 8 bases; junction bases not matched to a gene: 15. The CDR3 contains 17 residues. The CDR3 DNA sequence: TGTGCCACCAGCAGCAAATCCGGGACAGCCTTAACGGAAAAACTGTTTTTT. Protein product: CATSSKSGTALTEKLFF.

V and J are TRBV5-6 and TRBJ1-2, with D possibly matching TRBD1 (5 bases). The CDR3 runs to 14 residues. V gave up 5 bases and J gave up 3 bases, with 14 bases separating them. Germline-derived CDR1 and CDR2 are SGHDT and YYEEEE. The CDR3 nucleotides are TGTGCCAGCAGGGAACCGGGGGGATACTATGGCTACACCTTC. It is translated as CASREPGGYYGYTF.

The V call is TRBV9, the J call TRBJ2-5, with 10 bases identical to TRBD2. This CDR3 is built from 16 residues. In germline, CDR1 is SGDLS, CDR2 YYNGEE. V trimming: 5 bases; J trimming: 1 base; junction bases outside the gene matches: 8. The CDR3 spells CASSATSGFLQETQYF. As DNA, the CDR3 is TGTGCCAGCAGTGCGACTAGCGGGTTCCTCCAAGAGACCCAGTACTTC.

The chain couples TRBV28 to TRBJ2-7; 11 bases fit TRBD2. J lost 3 bases, V lost 8 bases, and 6 bases had no gene match. This CDR3 has 14 residues. Germline CDR1 and CDR2: MDHEN and SYDVKM. The chain's CDR3 is CASHLAGGNYEQYF. The DNA for the CDR3 is TGTGCCAGCCATCTAGCGGGAGGAAACTACGAGCAGTACTTC. Using reference TRBV28 and TRBJ2-7 for the parts outside the CDR3, the full variable domain is DVKVTQSSRYLVKRTGEKVFLECVQDMDHENMFWYRQDPGLGLRLIYFSYDVKMKEKGDIPEGYSVSREKKERFSLILESASTNQTSMYLCASHLAGGNYEQYFGPGTRLTVT.

DNA of the CDR3: TGTGCCAGCAGCCGCCTACCCCCAGGGAACTATGGCTACACCTTC. Amino acid sequence: CASSRLPPGNYGYTF. The chain employs TRBV4-2 and TRBJ1-2; D is possibly TRBD1 (5 bases). V lost 4 bases and J 2 bases, leaving 14 bases between the germline ends. Looked up from germline, CDR1 is LGHNA and CDR2 is YNFKEQ. The CDR3 is made up of 15 amino acids.

The gene calls are TRBV28 and TRBJ2-1; TRBD1 is a possible D gene (6 bases). The CDR3 runs to 16 residues. Germline CDR1 MDHEN, CDR2 SYDVKM. The V end was cut by 5 bases, the J end by 0 bases, with 14 bases between. The CDR3 protein is CASSVRQARSYNEQFF. CDR3 nucleotides: TGTGCCAGCAGTGTGCGACAGGCCCGCTCCTACAATGAGCAGTTCTTC.

J is TRBJ1-5 and V is TRBV5-6, with 8 bases matching TRBD1. J lost 11 bases, V lost 0 bases, and 10 bases had no gene match. There are 15 residues in the CDR3. Germline-derived CDR1 and CDR2 are SGHDT and YYEEEE. The CDR3 reads CASSLGQGAQGSQHF. In DNA, the CDR3 is TGTGCCAGCAGCTTGGGGCAGGGGGCCCAAGGGTCCCAGCATTTT.

This clone turned up a few times. This chain joins TRBV28 and TRBJ1-4; D gene uncertain. The CDR3 has 16 residues. V lost 8 bases and J lost 0, with 16 bases in between. Germline V CDR1 and CDR2: MDHEN, SYDVKM. CDR3 in amino acids: CASEKPRVATNEKLFF. For the CDR3, the DNA is TGTGCCAGCGAGAAACCGAGGGTTGCAACTAATGAAAAACTGTTTTTT. The full variable domain, rest sourced from reference TRBV28 and TRBJ1-4, is DVKVTQSSRYLVKRTGEKVFLECVQDMDHENMFWYRQDPGLGLRLIYFSYDVKMKEKGDIPEGYSVSREKKERFSLILESASTNQTSMYLCASEKPRVATNEKLFFGSGTQLSVL.

CDR3 in DNA: TGTGCCAGCAGCTTAGGCCTAACTCAACGCCAATCTTATAGCAATCAGCCCCAGCATTTT. It translates to CASSLGLTQRQSYSNQPQHF. The chain uses TRBV7-8 and TRBJ1-5; the D is unclear. The CDR3 covers 20 residues. V was trimmed by 1 base and J by 0 bases, leaving 22 bases between them. The germline V gene has CDR1 SGHVS and CDR2 FQNEAQ.

The chain couples TRBV4-3 to TRBJ1-4; TRBD1 might be the D (5 bases). Between the trimmed V and J ends, which lost 4 bases and 3 bases, there was a span of 15 bases. This CDR3 spans 16 amino acids. Germline CDR1 reads LGHNA; CDR2 reads YSLEER. The CDR3 nucleotides are TGCGCCAGCAGCCCCGGCGGGGGTTGGCCTAATGAAAAACTGTTTTTT. Protein product: CASSPGGGWPNEKLFF.

The rearrangement joins TRBV19 to TRBJ1-5; D is unresolved. Trimming took off 3 bases at V and 4 bases at J, with 10 bases between the two ends. The CDR3 totals 14 residues. Germline V CDR1 and CDR2: LNHDA, SQIVND (reference sequence). The CDR3 loop reads CASSMDGRNQPQHF. The CDR3 nucleotides are TGTGCCAGTAGTATGGACGGGAGAAATCAGCCCCAGCATTTT. Looking up the rest from reference TRBV19 and TRBJ1-5 gives the full variable domain: DGGITQSPKYLFRKEGQNVTLSCEQNLNHDAMYWYRQDPGQGLRLIYYSQIVNDFQKGDIAEGYSVSREKKESFPLTVTSAQKNPTAFYLCASSMDGRNQPQHFGDGTRLSIL.

The rearrangement joins TRBV28 to TRBJ2-1; D is possibly TRBD2 (6 bases). The germline V gene has CDR1 MDHEN and CDR2 SYDVKM. Trimming took 8 bases from V and 4 from J, leaving 15 bases between them. The CDR3 is made up of 14 amino acids. CDR3 amino acids: CASGGFGSYNEQFF. The CDR3 nucleotides are TGTGCCAGCGGGGGGTTCGGGTCGTACAATGAGCAGTTCTTC.

The chain joins TRBV4-1 to TRBJ2-7; weak D call: TRBD2 (6 bases). In germline, CDR1 is MGHRA, CDR2 YSYEKL. CDR3 length: 14 residues. V lost 5 bases, J lost 5 bases, and 16 bases lay in between. CDR3 nucleotide sequence: TGCGCCAGCAGCTGGGATGGGGGGTTTAACGAGCAGTACTTC. The encoded protein is CASSWDGGFNEQYF.

J is TRBJ1-1 and V is TRBV18; D uncertain. Looked up from germline, CDR1 is KGHSH and CDR2 is LQKENI. The CDR3 runs to 15 residues. The V end lost 1 base, the J end lost 4 bases, and 13 bases lay between the germline ends. CDR3 DNA: TGTGCCAGCTCACCACAAGAGGGAGGAGCCACTGAAGCTTTCTTT. This encodes CASSPQEGGATEAFF.

This clone was recorded once. The rearrangement links TRBV7-6 to TRBJ2-5; TRBD2 matches 8 bases. The CDR3 runs to 16 residues. Germline-derived CDR1 and CDR2 are SGHVS and FNYEAQ. With V trimmed by 0 bases and J by 2 bases, 5 bases remained unmatched. The CDR3 DNA reads TGTGCCAGCAGCTTAGCGGCGGGGGGACTTCAAGAGACCCAGTACTTC. Translation: CASSLAAGGLQETQYF.

The rearrangement uses TRBV7-2 and TRBJ2-5; 8 bases line up with TRBD2. The end of the DNA aligns better with TRBJ2-7, so the J call may be wrong. This CDR3 has 15 residues. CDR1 and CDR2 (germline): SGHTA, FQGNSA. This CDR3 reads CASSPPGLARGEQYF. The CDR3 DNA is TGTGCCAGCAGCCCCCCAGGACTAGCCCGTGGCGAGCAGTACTTC.

The chain uses TRBV7-6 and TRBJ1-1; 9 positions match TRBD1. The V and J ends lost 2 bases and 6 bases, in that order; junction bases with no gene match: 7. The V gene's germline CDR1 is SGHVS and CDR2 FNYEAQ. This CDR3 has 15 amino acids. The CDR3 spells CASSLRGQGLSEAFF. In nucleotides, the CDR3 is TGTGCCAGCAGCTTACGGGGACAGGGTCTATCTGAAGCTTTCTTT.

The chain carries TRBV28 and TRBJ2-2; 9 bases fit TRBD1. The CDR3 length is 16 residues. Trimming cost V 3 bases and J 4 bases; bases outside gene matches: 6. The germline gives CDR1 MDHEN, CDR2 SYDVKM. The CDR3 sequence is CASSFLQGAFTGELFF. The CDR3 nucleotides read TGTGCCAGCAGTTTTCTACAGGGGGCGTTCACCGGGGAGCTGTTTTTT.

The chain links TRBV6-5 to TRBJ1-4, with 7 positions matching TRBD1. CDR1 is MNHEY, CDR2 SVGAGI, per germline. The CDR3 has 14 residues. V shed 6 bases, J shed 6 bases, and the junction held 7 bases outside the gene matches. The CDR3 sequence is CASRDRGRDEKLFF. CDR3 bases: TGTGCCAGCAGAGATAGGGGGCGTGATGAAAAACTGTTTTTT.

The chain uses TRBV6-4 and TRBJ2-1, with a tentative D call TRBD2 (5 bases). This CDR3 region has 14 residues. Trimming left V 0 bases short and J 6 bases short, with 9 bases between. Germline V lookup: CDR1 MRHNA, CDR2 SNTAGT. The CDR3 reads CASSDSLEGNEQFF. DNA of the CDR3: TGTGCCAGCAGTGACTCGCTAGAGGGCAATGAGCAGTTCTTC.

This clone is a singleton in its sample. The V and J genes are TRBV27 and TRBJ1-2; D is perhaps TRBD1 (6 bases). The V end lost 6 bases, the J end lost 4 bases, and 24 bases lay between the germline ends. CDR3 length: 17 amino acids. Looked up from germline, CDR1 is MNHEY and CDR2 is SMNVEV (reference sequence). The CDR3 nucleotides are TGTGCCAGCAGCCCGATTGTTGGGGGCGCGTTGGGCTATGGCTACACCTTC. Its protein product is CASSPIVGGALGYGYTF.

In this sample, this clone turned up once. V is TRBV30 and J is TRBJ1-1, with D possibly being TRBD1 (5 bases). CDR3 length equals 14 residues. Germline assignment: CDR1 GTSNPN and CDR2 SVGIG (reference sequence). V dropped 5 bases and J dropped 0 bases, with 13 bases sitting between them. This CDR3 reads CAWDRQSMNTEAFF. For the CDR3, the DNA is TGTGCCTGGGATAGACAGTCGATGAACACTGAAGCTTTCTTT.

This clone turned up a few times. The J gene is TRBJ1-5, the V gene TRBV10-3, with D maybe TRBD1 (5 bases). Germline lookup yields CDR1 ENHRY and CDR2 SYGVKD. This CDR3 contains 15 residues. The V gene lost 0 bases and the J gene lost 4 bases, with 10 bases spanning the gap. The CDR3 bases are TGTGCCATCAGTGAGTCAGGGACTGCTAATCAGCCCCAGCATTTT. This gives the protein CAISESGTANQPQHF.

Here the CDR3 DNA reads TGTGCCAGCAGTTTGTGGGGACAGGGGGTATCCTACGAGCAGTACTTC. Translation: CASSLWGQGVSYEQYF. V usage is TRBV28 and J usage is TRBJ2-7; 11 nucleotides line up with TRBD1. Germline assignment: CDR1 MDHEN and CDR2 SYDVKM. Losses at the gene ends were 3 bases for V and 1 base for J; bases not matched to a gene: 5. The CDR3 is 16 residues long. Drawing the rest from reference TRBV28 and TRBJ2-7, the complete variable domain is DVKVTQSSRYLVKRTGEKVFLECVQDMDHENMFWYRQDPGLGLRLIYFSYDVKMKEKGDIPEGYSVSREKKERFSLILESASTNQTSMYLCASSLWGQGVSYEQYFGPGTRLTVT.

This clone was counted a few times. The chain combines TRBV18 with TRBJ1-1; possibly TRBD1 for D (6 bases). The CDR3 loop spans 14 amino acids. CDR1 and CDR2 (germline): KGHSH, LQKENI. Trimming pared 3 bases from V and 1 base from J, leaving 9 bases between. The CDR3 loop reads CASSPDRTNTEAFF. CDR3 sequence (DNA): TGTGCCAGCTCACCCGACAGGACGAACACTGAAGCTTTCTTT.

V usage is TRBV2 and J usage is TRBJ2-2; 10 positions agree with TRBD1. Germline assignment: CDR1 SNHLY and CDR2 FYNNEI. Trimming at V came to 6 bases and at J to 4 bases, leaving 5 bases not matched to a gene. CDR3 length: 15 residues. CDR3 amino acids: CASRRGQGGTGELFF. For the CDR3, the DNA is TGTGCCAGCAGGCGCGGACAGGGGGGCACCGGGGAGCTGTTTTTT.

This clone was seen only a few times. The chain links TRBV28 to TRBJ1-2; D gene uncertain. This CDR3 comprises 16 residues. Trimming pared 5 bases from V and 2 bases from J, leaving 18 bases between. Germline CDR1 is MDHEN and CDR2 is SYDVKM. The CDR3 spells CASSLGSSGPNYGYTF. The CDR3 DNA sequence: TGTGCCAGCAGTCTCGGGAGCAGTGGACCGAACTATGGCTACACCTTC.

The rearrangement joins TRBV28 to TRBJ2-2; D might be TRBD1 (5 bases). Germline V lookup: CDR1 MDHEN, CDR2 SYDVKM. The CDR3 runs to 14 residues. Deletions cut 8 bases from V and 6 bases from J, with 16 bases between. The CDR3 loop is CASLPDGASGELFF. The CDR3 DNA reads as TGTGCCAGCCTCCCCGATGGGGCTTCCGGGGAGCTGTTTTTT.

The CDR3 DNA reads as TGTGCCAGTACGGGCGGGCCCCCCTCCTACGAGCAGTACTTC. The encoded protein is CASTGGPPSYEQYF. This chain joins TRBV19 and TRBJ2-7; tentative D call: TRBD2 (5 bases). V was trimmed by 7 bases and J by 0 bases, leaving 13 bases between them. There are 14 residues in the CDR3. Per the germline V gene, CDR1 is LNHDA and CDR2 is SQIVND (reference sequence).